This T cell receptor (beta chain) stems from a study of spatial heterogeneity in lung cancer. One entry per CDR3 protein results from TCRdb running MiXCR on the 5' RACE reads. The repertoire consists of about 9,900 distinct CDR3 sequences, with 5.5% to 7% occurring once and the leading ten covering roughly 7%. From germline, CDR1 is SGHRS and CDR2 YFSETQ. CDR3 size: 15 residues. The trim removed 0 bases at V and 6 bases at J, leaving 6 bases unmatched. On this clonotype itself: What it binds is unknown.

Noted time point: sample taken at primary tumor resection. Overall study findings and caveats: Tumor mutation count correlated with how many alpha and beta TCRs expanded intratumorally.

The TCR was taken from a female donor with early-stage non-small cell lung cancer. The starting material was lung tumor tissue, obtained at surgery. The chain has TRBV5-1 and TRBJ1-5; 7 positions agree with TRBD1. The CDR3 nucleotides read TGCGCCAGCAGCTTGGACGGACAGGCGGCTCAGCCCCAGCATTTT. This encodes CASSLDGQAAQPQHF.